This TCR beta chain appears in the sequencing data of a study of cytomegalovirus exposure and HLA in healthy donors. Study outcomes and limitations: A few CMV-associated chains were confirmed in vitro to be specific for CMV antigens. Earlier analysis found most TCR beta V segments productive about 90% or about 30% of the time. Some V segments (TRBV6-2 and TRBV6-3 among them) were excluded as indistinguishable. The likely origin of a cluster of highly shared sequence variants was a sequencing artifact.

The CDR3 runs 13 residues. V lost 0 bases to trimming and J lost 5 bases, with 7 bases between them. Germline CDR1 reads SGHTA; CDR2 reads FQGTGA. Both 60 Vbeta primers and 13 Jbeta primers went into the PCR. The repertoire was sequenced with immunoSEQ multiplex PCR; TCRdb's copy has only in-frame clones and lacks some. The sample has roughly 80,000 clones. As regards this clone: What it binds is not known.

The TCR was taken from a man aged 50 or older in good health and CMV-seronegative. Sequencing was carried out using PBMCs. The rearrangement links TRBV7-3 to TRBJ2-5, with no clear D. For the CDR3, the DNA is TGTGCCAGCAGCTTAACGACATGGGAGACCCAGTACTTC. It codes for CASSLTTWETQYF.